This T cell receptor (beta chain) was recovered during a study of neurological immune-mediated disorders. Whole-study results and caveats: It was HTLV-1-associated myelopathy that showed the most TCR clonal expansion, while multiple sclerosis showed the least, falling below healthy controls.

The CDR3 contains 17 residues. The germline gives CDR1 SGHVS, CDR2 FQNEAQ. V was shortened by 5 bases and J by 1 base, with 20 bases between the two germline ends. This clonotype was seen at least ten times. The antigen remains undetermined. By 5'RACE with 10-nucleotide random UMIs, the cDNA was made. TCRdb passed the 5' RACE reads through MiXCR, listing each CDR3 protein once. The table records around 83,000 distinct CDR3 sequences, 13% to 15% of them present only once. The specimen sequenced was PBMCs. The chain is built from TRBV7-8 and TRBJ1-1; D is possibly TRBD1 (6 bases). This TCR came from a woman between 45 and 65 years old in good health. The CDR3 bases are TGTGCCAGCAGCAAAGGGGCAGGGGAAATCCCGAACACTGAAGCTTTCTTT. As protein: CASSKGAGEIPNTEAFF.